The 12 T cell receptor beta chains reported below all come from one sample, sequenced in a study of blood T cell repertoires in COVID-19. Libraries were prepared by immunoSEQ multiplex PCR; TCRdb keeps only in-frame clonotypes and omits some of them. This table holds roughly 240,000 clones, about 82% found once. Sequenced material: peripheral blood. All receptors come from a woman of 80 years or more with COVID-19, enrolled during active disease.

The CDR3 is CASSLTGVSGNTIYF. The CDR3 nucleotides read TGTGCCAGCTCACTCACAGGGGTCTCTGGAAACACCATATATTTT. The chain recombines TRBV18 with TRBJ1-3, with 7 positions matching TRBD1. Germline CDR1 reads KGHSH; CDR2 reads LQKENI. The CDR3 loop spans 15 amino acids. With V trimmed by 4 bases and J by 0 bases, 3 bases remained unmatched.

Points on this clone: An end of the junction differs from the germline gene, which may be a read error. The CDR3 sequence: CASSLAILDTEF. CDR3 in DNA: TGTGCCAGCAGTTTAGCGATTCTGGACACCGAATTC. The chain carries TRBV12-3 or TRBV12-4 and TRBJ1-2, with a possible D match to TRBD1 (5 bases). The CDR3 extends over 12 amino acids.

The rearrangement joins TRBV5-1 to TRBJ1-1, with D tentatively TRBD1 (5 bases). The germline CDR1 and CDR2 sequences are SGHRS and YFSETQ. This CDR3 region has 11 residues. The V end lost 0 bases, the J end lost 11 bases, and 8 bases lay between the germline ends. The CDR3 region is CASSLDRGAFF. The CDR3 DNA sequence: TGCGCCAGCAGCTTGGATCGGGGGGCTTTCTTT.

The chain has TRBV4-1 and TRBJ2-2; 7 bases line up with TRBD2. Germline CDR1 MGHRA, CDR2 YSYEKL. Unmatched junction bases numbered 2, after V lost 1 base and J lost 3 bases. This CDR3 contains 15 residues. CDR3 DNA: TGCGCCAGCAGCCAAGGGGGAGGGCACACCGGGGAGCTGTTTTTT. It encodes CASSQGGGHTGELFF.

CDR3 residues: CASSPGLAGGQGETQYF. CDR3 DNA sequence: TGTGCCAGCAGCCCGGGACTAGCGGGGGGGCAGGGGGAGACCCAGTACTTC. The chain joins TRBV5-4 to TRBJ2-5; TRBD2 matches 16 bases. Germline V lookup: CDR1 SGHNT, CDR2 YYREEE (reference sequence). The ends lost 4 bases at V and 5 bases at J; junction bases unmatched: 8. This CDR3 region has 17 residues.

This clone has just a few counts. The chain recombines TRBV7-8 with TRBJ1-2, with 7 bases lining up with TRBD1. This CDR3 spans 17 amino acids. Germline V CDR1 and CDR2: SGHVS, FQNEAQ. The V gene end was trimmed by 0 bases and the J gene end by 0 bases; junction bases not matched to a gene: 7. The CDR3, as DNA: TGTGCCAGCAGCTTAGCGCCTCCGACAGGGACTAACTATGGCTACACCTTC. Amino acid sequence: CASSLAPPTGTNYGYTF.

J is TRBJ1-2 and V is TRBV29-1; TRBD1 aligns across 9 bases. Germline CDR1 and CDR2: SQVTM and ANQGSEA. CDR3 length equals 14 residues. Germline trimming cut 5 bases from V and 2 bases from J; bases unmatched to any gene: 6. The CDR3 is CSVSTGTGNYGYTF. The CDR3 region has the DNA TGCAGCGTTTCGACCGGGACAGGGAACTATGGCTACACCTTC.

As concerns this clone: This same CDR3 is encoded by further DNA sequences in the sample. The chain couples TRBV4-2 to TRBJ1-4; TRBD1 matches at 9 bases. CDR1 and CDR2 (germline): LGHNA, YNFKEQ. V was pared by 0 bases and J by 8 bases, with 4 bases of the junction left unmatched. The CDR3 covers 15 residues. CDR3 amino acids: CASSQDRQGGEKLFF. CDR3 coding DNA: TGTGCCAGCAGCCAAGATCGACAGGGGGGGGAAAAACTGTTTTTT.

The gene calls are TRBV5-4 and TRBJ1-2; 10 bases agree with TRBD1. The CDR3 extends over 17 amino acids. Trimming at V came to 4 bases and at J to 7 bases, leaving 16 bases not matched to a gene. Germline lookup yields CDR1 SGHNT and CDR2 YYREEE (reference sequence). DNA for the CDR3: TGTGCCAGCAGCATCGGACAGGGGGTGAACCTAGGGTCTGGCTACACCTTC. Translating it yields CASSIGQGVNLGSGYTF.

This clone was seen once. This rearrangement joins TRBV6-5 to TRBJ2-3, with TRBD2 identical over 7 bases. This CDR3 has 16 residues. V lost 2 bases to trimming and J lost 4 bases; unmatched junction nucleotides: 9. Germline V gives CDR1 MNHEY, CDR2 SVGAGI. The CDR3 bases are TGTGCCAGCAGTTACGAGGTCAGCGGGACCCCAGATACGCAGTATTTT. This sequence encodes CASSYEVSGTPDTQYF.

The chain links TRBV6-5 to TRBJ1-3; D ambiguous. This CDR3 spans 14 amino acids. The V end was cut by 6 bases, the J end by 4 bases, with 13 bases between. Germline V lookup: CDR1 MNHEY, CDR2 SVGAGI. The CDR3 sequence is CASRAGGSGNTIYF. Written as DNA, the CDR3 is TGTGCCAGCAGAGCCGGAGGGTCCGGAAACACCATATATTTT.

This clone was seen a single time. The CDR3 sequence is CASSVEHPSDTQYF. DNA for the CDR3: TGTGCCAGCAGCGTAGAACACCCCTCAGATACGCAGTATTTT. V is TRBV9 and J is TRBJ2-3; D not certain. Deletions cut 0 bases from V and 4 bases from J, with 9 bases between. From germline, CDR1 is SGDLS and CDR2 YYNGEE. This CDR3 is 14 amino acids long.